One and the same sample provided the 15 T cell receptor beta chains below, sequenced in a study of response to subunit inactivated influenza vaccine. TCRdb itself ran the RT-PCR reads through MiXCR, one entry per CDR3 protein. The sample has about 800,000 distinct CDR3 sequences, roughly 20% seen once; the top ten hold around 9.6%. The sample in question was PBMCs from blood, obtained 4 to 6 days after vaccination. The receptor source for this set is a man aged 50 or older who received an inactivated influenza vaccine.

This clonotype has only a few counts. This chain links TRBV7-3 with TRBJ2-3, with 11 positions matching TRBD2. The CDR3 loop spans 14 amino acids. The V segment lost 5 bases and the J segment 9 bases; nucleotides outside the gene matches: 7. In germline, CDR1 is SGHTA, CDR2 FQGTGA. The CDR3 region has the DNA TGTGCCAGCAGCCCTGGGACTAGCGGCCTAACGCAGTATTTT. Encoded protein: CASSPGTSGLTQYF.

The CDR3 loop is CASSVEAGIGNTIYF. The CDR3 DNA follows: TGTGCCAGCAGCGTAGAAGCAGGGATTGGAAACACCATATATTTT. This sequence joins TRBV9 and TRBJ1-3, with a tentative D call TRBD1 (5 bases). Germline V lookup: CDR1 SGDLS, CDR2 YYNGEE. This CDR3 is 15 amino acids long. Trimming left V 0 bases short and J 3 bases short, with 10 bases between.

This clonotype has a handful of counts. This chain uses TRBV11-2 with TRBJ2-1; 11 bases are shared with TRBD1. J was trimmed by 2 bases and V by 4 bases; bases with no gene match: 1. This CDR3 is 15 amino acids long. The germline CDR1 and CDR2 sequences are SGHAT and FQNNGV. The CDR3 loop reads CASSWGQGAYNEQFF. As DNA, the CDR3 is TGTGCCAGCAGCTGGGGACAGGGGGCCTACAATGAGCAGTTCTTC.

This clonotype was seen a few times. This rearrangement joins TRBV20-1 to TRBJ2-3; unclear D gene. The germline V gene encodes CDR1 DFQATT and CDR2 SNEGSKA (reference sequence). Trimming removed 3 bases from V and 2 bases from J, with 12 bases in between. CDR3 length: 14 residues. The CDR3 nucleotides are TGCAGTGCTAGGGGTCAGCCCGCCACAGATACGCAGTATTTT. This sequence encodes CSARGQPATDTQYF.

V usage is TRBV28 and J usage is TRBJ2-7; 9 bases map to TRBD1. This CDR3 comprises 15 residues. V trimming: 7 bases; J trimming: 3 bases; junction bases outside the gene matches: 10. Germline CDR1 is MDHEN and CDR2 is SYDVKM. CDR3 DNA sequence: TGTGCCAGCACCCAACCGGGACAGGGCGGCTACGAGCAGTACTTC. Protein: CASTQPGQGGYEQYF.

This clonotype was counted at least ten times. J is TRBJ2-5 and V is TRBV7-6, with 7 bases identical to TRBD2. The CDR3 sequence is 16 residues long. V shed 6 bases, J shed 1 base, and the junction held 11 bases outside the gene matches. Germline V gene sequence: CDR1 SGHVS, CDR2 FNYEAQ. This chain's CDR3 is CASRGGDPRGQETQYF. DNA of the CDR3: TGTGCCAGCAGGGGGGGGGACCCGCGGGGCCAAGAGACCCAGTACTTC.

This clonotype occurred many times. The genes are TRBV7-8 and TRBJ2-3; D gene ambiguous. Germline CDR1 SGHVS, CDR2 FQNEAQ. The ends were cut back, 5 bases at V and 3 bases at J, with 6 bases in the middle. This CDR3 contains 12 residues. CDR3 in DNA: TGTGCCAGCAGCAATCCGACAGATACGCAGTATTTT. It codes for CASSNPTDTQYF.

This clonotype was counted only a few times. This sequence joins TRBV29-1 and TRBJ2-7; 11 nucleotides align to TRBD2. The CDR3 contains 17 residues. Trimming removed 7 bases from V and 1 base from J; junction bases left unmatched: 15. Germline V lookup: CDR1 SQVTM, CDR2 ANQGSEA. This CDR3 reads CSARTSGPFSTSYEQYF. As DNA, the CDR3 is TGCAGCGCCCGGACTAGCGGGCCCTTCTCAACGTCCTACGAGCAGTACTTC.

This clonotype was seen a few times. The chain carries TRBV6-5 and TRBJ2-7; the D gene is possibly TRBD1 (5 bases). The germline V and J ends were trimmed by 2 bases and 7 bases, with 15 bases remaining between them. Per germline, CDR1 MNHEY and CDR2 SVGAGI. The CDR3 is made up of 14 amino acids. The CDR3 nucleotides are TGTGCCAGCAGTTACGGTCCCAGGGTAGGGGAGCAGTACTTC. It codes for CASSYGPRVGEQYF.

The chain carries TRBV10-3 and TRBJ2-5, with TRBD2 identical over 8 bases. The CDR3 length is 16 residues. Per germline, CDR1 ENHRY and CDR2 SYGVKD. V shed 11 bases and J 5 bases; nucleotides not matched to a gene: 19. CDR3 DNA sequence: TGTGCCCTCTCCCCCCTAAAGCGGGGGCCGTGGGAGACCCAGTACTTC. It translates to CALSPLKRGPWETQYF.

The rearrangement links TRBV6-2 or TRBV6-3 to TRBJ1-6, with D perhaps matching TRBD1 (5 bases). This CDR3 is 17 amino acids long. From germline, CDR1 is MNHEY and CDR2 SVGEGT. Trimming took off 6 bases at V and 5 bases at J, with 20 bases between the two ends. The CDR3 DNA reads TGTGCCAGCAGCGCGAGACAGCTACCTCACGATAATTCACCCCTCCACTTT. Its protein product is CASSARQLPHDNSPLHF.

This chain uses TRBV11-2 with TRBJ1-6; TRBD1 is a possible D gene (5 bases). Looked up from germline, CDR1 is SGHAT and CDR2 is FQNNGV. Trimming removed 5 bases at V and 4 bases at J, with 21 bases between. CDR3 size: 18 residues. The CDR3 DNA reads as TGTGCCAGCAGCCAACTGCCCCCGGGACTGCTATATAATTCACCCCTCCACTTT. Translation gives CASSQLPPGLLYNSPLHF.

This chain links TRBV7-9 with TRBJ2-7; 8 positions match TRBD1. CDR3 length equals 15 residues. V dropped 1 base and J dropped 1; count of bases not matched to a gene: 3. CDR1 SEHNR and CDR2 FQNEAQ come from the germline V gene (reference sequence). CDR3 amino acids: CASSLVRGPSYEQYF. CDR3 sequence (DNA): TGTGCCAGCAGCTTAGTCAGGGGGCCGTCCTACGAGCAGTACTTC.

The J gene is TRBJ1-4, the V gene TRBV9; 7 bases fit TRBD1. V lost 1 base to trimming and J lost 5 bases; unmatched junction nucleotides: 5. This CDR3 has 15 amino acids. CDR1 is SGDLS and CDR2 is YYNGEE in the germline V gene. CDR3 sequence: CASSVNGRGNEKLFF. In nucleotides, the CDR3 is TGTGCCAGCAGCGTAAACGGCAGGGGGAATGAAAAACTGTTTTTT.

This clonotype was observed a few times. J is TRBJ2-1 and V is TRBV20-1; possible D gene TRBD2, 6 bases. Germline assignment: CDR1 DFQATT and CDR2 SNEGSKA (reference sequence). Trimming took off 0 bases at V and 0 bases at J, with 12 bases between the two ends. The CDR3 is 16 amino acids. As DNA, the CDR3 is TGCAGTGCTAGAGATCTAGGAGGGAGCTCCTACAATGAGCAGTTCTTC. Protein product: CSARDLGGSSYNEQFF.